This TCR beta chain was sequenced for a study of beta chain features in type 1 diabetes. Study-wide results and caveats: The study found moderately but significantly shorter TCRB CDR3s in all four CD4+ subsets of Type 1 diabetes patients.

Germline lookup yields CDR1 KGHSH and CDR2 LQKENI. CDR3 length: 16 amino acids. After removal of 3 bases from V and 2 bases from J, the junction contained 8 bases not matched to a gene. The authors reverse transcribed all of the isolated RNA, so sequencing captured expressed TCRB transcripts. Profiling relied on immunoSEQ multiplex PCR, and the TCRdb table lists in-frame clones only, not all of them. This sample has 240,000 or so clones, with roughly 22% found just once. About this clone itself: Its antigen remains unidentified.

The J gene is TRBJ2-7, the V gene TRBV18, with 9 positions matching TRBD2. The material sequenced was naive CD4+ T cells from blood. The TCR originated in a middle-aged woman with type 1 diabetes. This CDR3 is CASSPRGSGGTYEQYF. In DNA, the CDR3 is TGTGCCAGCTCACCGAGGGGTAGCGGGGGTACCTACGAGCAGTACTTC. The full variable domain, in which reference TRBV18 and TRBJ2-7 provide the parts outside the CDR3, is NAGVMQNPRHLVRRRGQEARLRCSPMKGHSHVYWYRQLPEEGLKFMVYLQKENIIDESGMPKERFSAEFPKEGPSILRIQQVVRGDSAAYFCASSPRGSGGTYEQYFGPGTRLTVT.